This TCR beta chain was profiled in a study of T cells in Graves' hyperthyroidism and ophthalmopathy. Study findings and constraints: The majority of expanded thyroid clonotypes above 0.001 also appeared in blood.

CDR1 and CDR2 (germline): SGDLS, YYNGEE. There are 16 residues in the CDR3. Trimming took off 4 bases at V and 1 base at J, with 17 bases between the two ends. Concerning this clonotype: Its antigen is unidentified.

Orbital computed tomography, thyroid ultrasound, serum thyroxine and TRAb, and clinical symptoms together informed the diagnoses. PBMCs came from 8.5 to 10 ml fresh peripheral blood. TCR beta CDR3 regions were amplified from RNA transcripts. HTBI primers drove first-round RT-PCR of the TCR CDR3. One entry per CDR3 protein, called by TCRdb with MiXCR from the multiplex PCR reads. The sample consists of about 600,000 distinct CDR3 sequences, more than 15% of them appearing once. Material: blood. The chain has TRBV9 and TRBJ1-1; D is perhaps TRBD1 (6 bases). The receptor was isolated from a woman aged 40-49 years with Graves' ophthalmopathy. As DNA, the CDR3 is TGTGCCAGCAGCACCGACGTGGGGGCGCAGAACACTGAAGCTTTCTTT. Encoded protein: CASSTDVGAQNTEAFF.